This T cell receptor (beta chain) was found in a study of CD8 T cells in ankylosing spondylitis. TCRdb ran MiXCR on the 5' RACE reads and lists one entry per CDR3 protein. The table lists 300,000 to 400,000 distinct CDR3 sequences, 20% to 25% of them singletons. The CDR3 totals 16 residues. Germline assignment: CDR1 SGHRS and CDR2 YFSETQ. V was clipped by 3 bases and J by 8 bases; unmatched bases: 6. About this clonotype itself: What it binds is unknown.

Overall study findings and caveats: Disease-linked clones were reportedly significantly enriched in matched ankylosing spondylitis synovial fluid. Disease-linked clones, CD8+, were relatively rare in peripheral blood. Earlier studies detected some motif variants in reactive arthritis synovial fluid and blood.

The sequenced material came from blood, either unsorted or a sorted T cell fraction (not recorded which). The sequence came from a male donor with ankylosing spondylitis or in good health (not recorded which). This chain uses TRBV5-1 with TRBJ2-1, with TRBD2 identical over 15 bases. CDR3 sequence (DNA): TGCGCCAGCAGCTGGACTAGCGGGGGGGACTTCGATGAGCAGTTCTTC. Its translation is CASSWTSGGDFDEQFF.